The present TCR beta chain was sequenced within a study of T-cell memory formation after mild COVID-19. Background on the study: There were largely donor-specific TCR clusters. Study conclusions and caveats: Pre-infection memory carried some responding clones, suggesting that cross-reactive memory joined. Later expanders leaned toward CD4+, whereas clones contracting from day 15 to 85 were balanced CD4/CD8. Proof of SARS-CoV-2 specificity was absent for the second-wave clones that crested on day 37.

TCRdb independently ran MiXCR on the 5' RACE reads; one entry per CDR3 protein. The table includes fewer than 600,000 distinct CDR3 sequences, about 20% detected once. V trimming: 0 bases; J trimming: 1 base; junction bases outside the gene matches: 7. The germline CDR1 and CDR2 sequences are DFQATT and SNEGSKA (reference sequence). The CDR3 runs to 16 residues. On this clonotype: Its antigen remains unidentified.

The specimen was PBMCs or a T cell subset sorted from them (not recorded which). The TCR was taken from an adult woman who had mild COVID-19 (a few samples of this study predate the infection). Cell type and time point are not known. V and J are TRBV20-1 and TRBJ1-1, with 8 nucleotides matching TRBD1. CDR3 loop: CSAREDRDLWNTEAFF. Here the CDR3 DNA reads TGCAGTGCTAGAGAGGACAGGGACCTTTGGAACACTGAAGCTTTCTTT.